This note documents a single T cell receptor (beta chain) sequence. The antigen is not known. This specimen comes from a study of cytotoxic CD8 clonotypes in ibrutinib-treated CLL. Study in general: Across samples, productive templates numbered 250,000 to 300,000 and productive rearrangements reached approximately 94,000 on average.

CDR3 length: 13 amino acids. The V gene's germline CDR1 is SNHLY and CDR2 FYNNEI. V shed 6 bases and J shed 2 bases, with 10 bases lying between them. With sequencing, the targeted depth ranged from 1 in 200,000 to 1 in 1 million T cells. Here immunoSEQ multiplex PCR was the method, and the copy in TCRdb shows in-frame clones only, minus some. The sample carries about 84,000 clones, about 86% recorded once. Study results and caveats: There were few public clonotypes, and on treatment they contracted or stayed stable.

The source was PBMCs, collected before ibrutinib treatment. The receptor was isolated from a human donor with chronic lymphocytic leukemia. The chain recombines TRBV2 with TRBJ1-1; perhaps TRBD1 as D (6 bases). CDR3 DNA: TGTGCCAGCAGGCCGGACAGAAACACTGAAGCTTTCTTT. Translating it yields CASRPDRNTEAFF.